Presented here are 24 T cell receptor beta chains from one specimen sequenced in a study of PD-1 blockade in classical Hodgkin lymphoma. Libraries were prepared by immunoSEQ multiplex PCR; TCRdb keeps only in-frame clonotypes and omits some of them. Among tens of thousands of clones, more than 80% were seen once, and the ten largest hold 8%. Time point here: cycle 4 day 1 (C4D1), after less than 7 weeks of nivolumab. Each patient's relapse followed autologous stem cell transplantation, and brentuximab vedotin exposure varied. Here the sequenced sample was peripheral blood mononuclear cells (PBMCs), taken before the fourth cycle of nivolumab. The source is a human donor with classical Hodgkin lymphoma.

The gene calls are TRBV29-1 and TRBJ2-5; D unresolved. Germline CDR1 reads SQVTM; CDR2 reads ANQGSEA. This CDR3 spans 10 amino acids. Trimming took off 4 bases at V and 5 bases at J, with 5 bases between the two ends. The CDR3 nucleotides read TGCAGCGTTGTCCGGGAGACCCAGTACTTC. Its protein product is CSVVRETQYF.

This rearrangement joins TRBV11-3 to TRBJ2-1, with D uncertain. The CDR3 has 12 amino acids. V gave up 5 bases and J gave up 8 bases, with 10 bases separating them. The germline V gene encodes CDR1 SGHNT and CDR2 YENEEA. As DNA, the CDR3 is TGTGCCAGCAGCCAGACTCGGGATGAGCAGTTCTTC. This translates into CASSQTRDEQFF.

In its sample, this clone was seen once. This chain links TRBV25-1 with TRBJ1-6; D uncertain. The V gene lost 3 bases and the J gene lost 7 bases, with 10 bases spanning the gap. Germline V lookup: CDR1 MGHDK, CDR2 SYGVNS. CDR3 length: 14 residues. CDR3 protein: CASSDALQNSPLHF. CDR3 DNA: TGTGCCAGCAGTGATGCCCTACAGAATTCACCCCTCCACTTT.

The genes are TRBV7-2 and TRBJ2-6; D remains ambiguous. This CDR3 has 14 residues. The V gene's germline CDR1 is SGHTA and CDR2 FQGNSA. V gave up 5 bases and J gave up 3 bases, with 8 bases separating them. The CDR3 protein is CASSPTNGANVLTF. CDR3 nucleotides: TGTGCCAGCAGCCCAACCAATGGGGCCAACGTCCTGACTTTC.

The rearrangement links TRBV18 to TRBJ1-5; D is ambiguous. The V gene's germline CDR1 is KGHSH and CDR2 LQKENI. CDR3 size: 16 residues. The V and J ends lost 0 bases and 6 bases respectively, with 15 bases between them. In DNA form, the CDR3 reads TGTGCCAGCTCACCACCGGGCCGCCGATTAGGTCAGCCCCAGCATTTT. It is translated as CASSPPGRRLGQPQHF.

V is TRBV27 and J is TRBJ2-1, with 8 bases lining up with TRBD2. The CDR3 length is 14 residues. The V gene end was trimmed by 5 bases and the J gene end by 6 bases; junction bases not matched to a gene: 6. The germline V gene has CDR1 MNHEY and CDR2 SMNVEV (reference sequence). The CDR3 nucleotides are TGTGCCAGCAGTCCCCTCAGCGGGAGCAATGAGCAGTTCTTC. It translates to CASSPLSGSNEQFF.

The CDR3 DNA follows: TGTGCCTGGAGGCGATGGGGGACGCCGCGTGAAAAACTGTTTTTT. Translation gives CAWRRWGTPREKLFF. J is TRBJ1-4 and V is TRBV30, with D possibly matching TRBD1 (5 bases). CDR1 is GTSNPN and CDR2 is SVGIG in the germline V gene (reference sequence). With 3 bases removed from V and 7 bases from J, the gap between germline ends came to 18 bases. CDR3 length equals 15 residues.

This clone was recorded a few times. This chain uses TRBV7-9 with TRBJ2-3; TRBD2 is a possible D gene (5 bases). Trimming left V 4 bases short and J 4 bases short, with 15 bases between. The CDR3 is 15 amino acids. Germline values: CDR1 SEHNR, CDR2 FQNEAQ (reference sequence). CDR3: CASSSVQSGSDTQYF. CDR3 DNA: TGTGCCAGCAGCTCAGTTCAGTCGGGATCAGATACGCAGTATTTT.

The J gene is TRBJ2-7, the V gene TRBV19; 7 bases fit TRBD1. The CDR3 has 15 amino acids. Trimming removed 5 bases from V and 1 base from J; junction bases left unmatched: 8. Germline V gene data show CDR1 as LNHDA and CDR2 as SQIVND (reference sequence). The CDR3 loop reads CASSARTGLSYEQYF. The DNA for the CDR3 is TGTGCCAGTAGTGCACGGACAGGCCTGTCCTACGAGCAGTACTTC.

The V and J genes are TRBV7-3 and TRBJ2-3, with 12 bases lining up with TRBD2. CDR1 is SGHTA and CDR2 is FQGTGA in the germline V gene. Trimming at V came to 2 bases and at J to 2 bases, leaving 5 bases not matched to a gene. This CDR3 is 17 amino acids long. The CDR3 DNA reads TGTGCCAGCAGCTTACTAGGACTAGCGGGGCCCACAGATACGCAGTATTTT. The encoded protein is CASSLLGLAGPTDTQYF. The whole variable domain, filled in from reference TRBV7-3 and TRBJ2-3, reads GAGVSQTPSNKVTEKGKYVELRCDPISGHTALYWYRQSLGQGPEFLIYFQGTGAADDSGLPNDRFFAVRPEGSVSTLKIQRTERGDSAVYLCASSLLGLAGPTDTQYFGPGTRLTVL.

V gene TRBV2 combines with J gene TRBJ1-1, with TRBD1 as a possible D gene (6 bases). The CDR3 has 16 residues. Germline-derived CDR1 and CDR2 are SNHLY and FYNNEI. V shed 0 bases and J shed 4 bases, with 15 bases lying between them. CDR3 sequence (DNA): TGTGCCAGCAGTGAAGCCCCCTCTGGCAGGGGCACTGAAGCTTTCTTT. This translates into CASSEAPSGRGTEAFF.

This rearrangement joins TRBV7-4 to TRBJ2-7; 8 positions agree with TRBD2. V was clipped by 5 bases and J by 6 bases; unmatched bases: 9. The CDR3 totals 14 residues. The V gene's germline CDR1 is SGHVT and CDR2 SQSDAQ. In DNA form, the CDR3 reads TGTGCCAGCAGCCGGCCGGGACTAGACCGCGAGCAGTACTTC. Amino acids: CASSRPGLDREQYF.

This chain connects TRBV10-3 to TRBJ2-7, with D uncertain. Germline V gene lookup returns CDR1 ENHRY and CDR2 SYGVKD. The CDR3 consists of 14 residues. The germline V and J ends were trimmed by 0 bases and 2 bases, with 8 bases remaining between them. The CDR3 nucleotides are TGTGCCATCAGTGAGTCGTCACATCCCTACGAGCAGTACTTC. This gives the protein CAISESSHPYEQYF.

The V and J genes are TRBV5-4 and TRBJ2-7, with D possibly TRBD1 on 5 matching bases. This CDR3 spans 14 amino acids. The V gene's germline CDR1 is SGHNT and CDR2 YYREEE (reference sequence). Trimming shortened V by 3 bases and J by 0 bases, and 10 bases separated the two germline ends. Written as DNA, the CDR3 is TGTGCCAGCAGCTCCCCCGACAGCTCCTACGAGCAGTACTTC. Translated: CASSSPDSSYEQYF. Using reference TRBV5-4 and TRBJ2-7 for the parts outside the CDR3, the full variable domain is ETGVTQSPTHLIKTRGQQVTLRCSSQSGHNTVSWYQQALGQGPQFIFQYYREEENGRGNFPPRFSGLQFPNYSSELNVNALELDDSALYLCASSSPDSSYEQYFGPGTRLTVT.

Only one count was recorded for this clone. The genes are TRBV2 and TRBJ2-2, with 7 bases aligning to TRBD2. This CDR3 contains 15 residues. Germline V CDR1 and CDR2: SNHLY, FYNNEI. After removal of 8 bases from V and 4 bases from J, the junction contained 10 bases not matched to a gene. The DNA of the CDR3 is TGTGCCAGCTGGGGACTATCGGGGGGCACCGGGGAGCTGTTTTTT. As protein: CASWGLSGGTGELFF.

V usage is TRBV10-3 and J usage is TRBJ2-7; D perhaps matches TRBD2 (5 bases). The CDR3 is 15 amino acids. V was trimmed by 0 bases and J by 2 bases, leaving 11 bases between them. The V gene's germline CDR1 is ENHRY and CDR2 SYGVKD. The CDR3 loop reads CAISESKERPYEQYF. The CDR3 DNA sequence: TGTGCCATCAGTGAGTCGAAGGAGCGGCCCTACGAGCAGTACTTC.

This chain links TRBV14 with TRBJ1-5; D remains ambiguous. The length of the CDR3 is 16 residues. V lost 9 bases to trimming and J lost 4 bases, with 22 bases between them. Germline assignment: CDR1 SGHDN and CDR2 FVKESK. The CDR3 region is CASYQSTERRNQPQHF. DNA of the CDR3: TGTGCCAGTTACCAATCTACAGAAAGAAGGAATCAGCCCCAGCATTTT. Variable domain in full (rest from reference TRBV14 and TRBJ1-5): EAGVTQFPSHSVIEKGQTVTLRCDPISGHDNLYWYRRVMGKEIKFLLHFVKESKQDESGMPNNRFLAERTGGTYSTLKVQPAELEDSGVYFCASYQSTERRNQPQHFGDGTRLSIL.

As DNA, the CDR3 is TGTGCCAGCAATGGGGGTCAAGAGACCCAGTACTTC. This sequence encodes CASNGGQETQYF. This chain connects TRBV28 to TRBJ2-5; D may be TRBD1 or TRBD2 (5 bases each). Germline values: CDR1 MDHEN, CDR2 SYDVKM. V dropped 7 bases and J dropped 2 bases, with 8 bases sitting between them. The CDR3 sequence is 12 residues long.

This clone has only a few counts. The rearrangement joins TRBV27 to TRBJ1-2; D possibly corresponds to TRBD1 (5 bases). The CDR3 runs 12 residues. Germline V CDR1 and CDR2: MNHEY, SMNVEV (reference sequence). V was clipped by 3 bases and J by 8 bases, with 10 bases between them. The CDR3, as DNA: TGTGCCAGCAGTTTTTCGGGGGGAGGCTACACCTTC. This translates into CASSFSGGGYTF.

The V and J genes are TRBV5-6 and TRBJ2-7; 7 nucleotides match TRBD2. The trim removed 3 bases at V and 3 bases at J, leaving 3 bases unmatched. This CDR3 is built from 13 residues. CDR1 and CDR2 (germline): SGHDT, YYEEEE. The CDR3 nucleotides read TGTGCCAGCAGCTACGGACTAGTCTACGAGCAGTACTTC. This translates into CASSYGLVYEQYF.

The chain has TRBV27 and TRBJ1-5; TRBD1 is a possible D gene (5 bases). Trimming removed 3 bases at V and 10 bases at J, with 19 bases between. Germline lookup yields CDR1 MNHEY and CDR2 SMNVEV (reference sequence). The CDR3 covers 15 residues. CDR3 amino acids: CASSLVGAHFGPQHF. CDR3 DNA: TGTGCCAGCAGTTTGGTAGGGGCCCATTTCGGTCCCCAGCATTTT.

This clone was observed once. The genes are TRBV28 and TRBJ1-2, with 9 bases aligning to TRBD1. Germline values: CDR1 MDHEN, CDR2 SYDVKM. V lost 5 bases to trimming and J lost 4 bases; unmatched junction nucleotides: 11. This CDR3 is built from 16 residues. CDR3 nucleotide sequence: TGTGCCAGCAGTACCCGGACAGGGGACTATATCTATGGCTACACCTTC. This encodes CASSTRTGDYIYGYTF.

This sequence joins TRBV19 and TRBJ2-3; D remains unclear. Germline assignment: CDR1 LNHDA and CDR2 SQIVND (reference sequence). V was cut by 7 bases and J by 0 bases, with 11 bases left in between. The CDR3 length is 14 residues. DNA of the CDR3: TGTGCCAGTAAACAAAGCGTAAGCACAGATACGCAGTATTTT. Its translation: CASKQSVSTDTQYF.

V is TRBV7-6 and J is TRBJ2-5, with 8 bases that match TRBD2. Germline loops: CDR1 SGHVS, CDR2 FNYEAQ. The CDR3 loop spans 14 amino acids. Trimming removed 8 bases from V and 5 bases from J; junction bases left unmatched: 10. CDR3 in DNA: TGTGCCAGCTCACCGGGGGGGCCGGTGGAGACCCAGTACTTC. Protein: CASSPGGPVETQYF.